This T cell receptor beta chain was sequenced for a study of T cell responses to AZD1222 COVID-19 vaccine. Notes on the study in general: Repertoire sampling was restricted to post-peak T cell response timepoints. Compared with day 0, the breadth and depth of the Spike-specific TCR repertoire rose significantly after two doses of AZD1222.

The CDR3 is made up of 19 amino acids. V was clipped by 0 bases and J by 6 bases; unmatched bases: 12. CDR1 is SGHDN, CDR2 FVKESK, per germline. Using immunoSEQ multiplex PCR, the repertoire was profiled, and TCRdb retains in-frame clones only, with some absent. The data contain under 150,000 clones, roughly 90% of them singletons. As concerns this clone: The target antigen is unknown.

The clonotype originates from an adult in good health. J is TRBJ2-5 and V is TRBV14; 14 nucleotides align to TRBD2. Specimen: peripheral blood, collected on day 0 of AZD1222 vaccination. CDR3 amino acids: CASSQEGKGTSGSRKTQYF. The CDR3 bases are TGTGCCAGCAGCCAAGAAGGAAAGGGGACTAGCGGGAGTAGGAAGACCCAGTACTTC. The complete variable domain, with remaining parts taken from reference TRBV14 and TRBJ2-5, reads EAGVTQFPSHSVIEKGQTVTLRCDPISGHDNLYWYRRVMGKEIKFLLHFVKESKQDESGMPNNRFLAERTGGTYSTLKVQPAELEDSGVYFCASSQEGKGTSGSRKTQYFGPGTRLLVL.